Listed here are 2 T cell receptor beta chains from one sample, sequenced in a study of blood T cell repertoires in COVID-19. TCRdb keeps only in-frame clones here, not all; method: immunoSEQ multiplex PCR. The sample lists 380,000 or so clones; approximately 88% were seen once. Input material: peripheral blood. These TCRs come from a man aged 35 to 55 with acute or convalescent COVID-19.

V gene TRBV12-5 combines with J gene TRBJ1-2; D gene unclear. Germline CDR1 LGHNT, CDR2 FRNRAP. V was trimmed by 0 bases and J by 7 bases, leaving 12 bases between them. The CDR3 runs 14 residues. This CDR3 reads CASGLVTGKGGYTF. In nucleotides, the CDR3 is TGTGCTAGTGGTTTGGTAACCGGGAAGGGTGGCTACACCTTC.

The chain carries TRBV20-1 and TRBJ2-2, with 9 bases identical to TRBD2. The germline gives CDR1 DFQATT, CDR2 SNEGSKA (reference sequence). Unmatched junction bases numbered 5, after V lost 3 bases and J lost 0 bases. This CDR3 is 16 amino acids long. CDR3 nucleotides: TGCAGTGCTAGTTCTAGCGGGATAACGAACACCGGGGAGCTGTTTTTT. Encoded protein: CSASSSGITNTGELFF.